The rows below give T cell receptor beta chains drawn from one sample of a study of cytomegalovirus exposure and HLA in healthy donors. Assay used: immunoSEQ multiplex PCR; TCRdb lists only in-frame clones, some missing. The sample includes more than 130,000 clones, about 76% of them seen just once. The sequenced material came from PBMCs. The receptors originated from a young man in good health and CMV-seronegative. Each CDR3 is given with its conserved first and last residue. D genes are given only for firm matches. Only part of the rows carry a size: once, few, many, or a class if the clone is expanded.

d_gene | j_gene | abundance | v_gene | CDR3aa | CDR3nt
TRBD1 | TRBJ2-7 | NA | TRBV19 | CASSLRQGYEQYF | TGTGCCAGTAGTTTGCGACAGGGCTACGAGCAGTACTTC
NA | TRBJ2-3 | NA | TRBV10-1 | CASSEEGVRADTQYF | TGCGCCAGCAGTGAAGAGGGCGTGCGGGCAGATACGCAGTATTTT
TRBD1 | TRBJ1-1 | NA | TRBV27 | CASGYSGQGVNTEAFF | TGTGCCAGCGGCTATTCGGGACAGGGGGTGAACACTGAAGCTTTCTTT
TRBD1 | TRBJ2-1 | NA | TRBV28 | CASRPGTGSYNEQFF | TGTGCCAGCAGACCCGGGACAGGGTCGTACAATGAGCAGTTCTTC
TRBD2 | TRBJ2-2 | NA | TRBV11-2 | CASSLVRRGEGELFF | TGTGCCAGCAGCTTAGTCCGCCGGGGGGAGGGGGAGCTGTTTTTT
NA | TRBJ2-2 | once | TRBV9 | CASSVRWRNTGELFF | TGTGCCAGCAGCGTACGCTGGAGAAACACCGGGGAGCTGTTTTTT
NA | TRBJ1-2 | once | TRBV9 | CASSLVVGDNGYGYTF | TGTGCCAGCAGCCTAGTGGTAGGGGACAATGGCTATGGCTACACCTTC
TRBD2 | TRBJ2-3 | once | TRBV7-2 | CASSFQITSGSRGTQYF | TGTGCCAGCAGCTTTCAAATTACTAGCGGGAGCAGGGGTACGCAGTATTTT
TRBD1 | TRBJ1-5 | few | TRBV7-9 | CASSLAASARTGFDQPQHF | TGTGCCAGCAGCTTAGCGGCCTCCGCGAGGACAGGGTTTGATCAGCCCCAGCATTTT
TRBD2 | TRBJ2-5 | NA | TRBV30 | CAWRRPGLGGETQYF | TGTGCCTGGAGGAGACCGGGACTAGGAGGAGAGACCCAGTACTTC
TRBD1 | TRBJ2-2 | NA | TRBV2 | CAYPLQGRTGELFF | TGTGCCTACCCTCTACAGGGGAGAACCGGGGAGCTGTTTTTT
TRBD1 | TRBJ1-2 | NA | TRBV28 | CASSSNRGRGYGYTF | TGTGCCAGCAGTTCCAACAGGGGGCGAGGTTATGGCTACACCTTC
TRBD1 | TRBJ1-1 | NA | TRBV27 | CASSPRWRTGGNTEAFF | TGTGCCAGCAGTCCACGGTGGAGGACAGGGGGGAACACTGAAGCTTTCTTT
TRBD1 | TRBJ1-2 | NA | TRBV5-6 | CASSQYRDREFRGYTF | TGTGCCAGCAGCCAATACCGGGACAGGGAATTTCGTGGCTACACCTTC
NA | TRBJ2-3 | NA | TRBV7-2 | CASSLASGAATATQYF | TGTGCCAGCAGCTTAGCTTCCGGAGCGGCCACGGCTACGCAGTATTTT
NA | TRBJ2-1 | once | TRBV6-1 | CASSEGLGGRLAGHEQFF | TGTGCCAGCAGTGAGGGACTGGGGGGCAGACTAGCTGGCCATGAGCAGTTCTTC
NA | TRBJ1-6 | NA | TRBV5-1 | CASASAATSYNSPLHF | TGCGCCAGCGCCTCGGCAGCGACCTCCTATAATTCACCCCTCCACTTT
TRBD2 | TRBJ2-7 | NA | TRBV9 | CASSVAPLAGGYEQYF | TGTGCCAGCAGCGTAGCCCCGCTAGCGGGAGGGTACGAGCAGTACTTC
TRBD2 | TRBJ2-5 | NA | TRBV28 | CASRPPIGTSGPEGYF | TGTGCCAGCAGACCTCCGATCGGGACTAGCGGGCCGGAGGGGTACTTC
TRBD2 | TRBJ2-3 | NA | TRBV6-1 | CASSGVAGGSTDTQYF | TGTGCCAGCAGTGGAGTAGCGGGGGGAAGCACAGATACGCAGTATTTT
NA | TRBJ2-5 | NA | TRBV5-1 | CASSESGTQETQYF | TGCGCCAGCAGCGAGAGCGGAACGCAAGAGACCCAGTACTTC
NA | TRBJ1-2 | NA | TRBV30 | CAWSVGRDYGYTF | TGTGCCTGGAGTGTGGGGAGGGACTATGGCTACACCTTC
NA | TRBJ2-7 | NA | TRBV5-1 | CASSSTPTSSYEQYF | TGCGCCAGCAGCTCGACACCTACTAGCTCCTACGAGCAGTACTTC
TRBD1 | TRBJ2-3 | NA | TRBV5-4 | CASTQGQGTDTQYF | TGTGCCAGCACCCAAGGACAGGGGACAGATACGCAGTATTTT
NA | TRBJ2-5 | NA | TRBV4-2 | CASSPLLGERSKETQYF | TGTGCCAGCAGCCCACTTTTAGGGGAAAGGTCCAAAGAGACCCAGTACTTC
NA | TRBJ2-6 | NA | TRBV7-3 | CASSHTFGVGDSGANVLTF | TGTGCCAGCAGCCACACATTTGGGGTCGGGGACTCTGGGGCCAACGTCCTGACTTTC
TRBD1 | TRBJ2-7 | NA | TRBV5-1 | CASSPRQGRYEQYF | TGCGCCAGCAGCCCCCGACAGGGTAGATACGAGCAGTACTTC
NA | TRBJ1-4 | NA | TRBV15 | CATSTRGTTNEKLFF | TGTGCCACCAGCACCCGAGGAACAACTAATGAAAAACTGTTTTTT
TRBD1 | TRBJ2-7 | NA | TRBV27 | CASSPPRDRGRAGGSYEQYF | TGTGCCAGCAGTCCCCCCCGGGACAGGGGGCGAGCGGGAGGTTCCTACGAGCAGTACTTC
TRBD1 | TRBJ2-1 | few | TRBV6-1 | CASSGWTGGHSEQFF | TGTGCCAGCAGTGGTTGGACAGGGGGCCACAGTGAGCAGTTCTTC
NA | TRBJ2-5 | NA | TRBV4-2 | CASSQAVRDQETQYF | TGTGCCAGCAGCCAAGCAGTACGGGATCAAGAGACCCAGTACTTC